This T cell receptor (beta chain) is drawn from a study of blood T cell repertoires in COVID-19. At the level of the study: In each case, the material was cDNA or gDNA derived from T cells, B-cell-depleted T cells, or PBMCs.

CDR3 length: 15 residues. Germline assignment: CDR1 SGHVS and CDR2 FQNEAQ. Deletions cut 4 bases from V and 0 bases from J, with 7 bases between. Generated by immunoSEQ multiplex PCR, the TCRdb table keeps only in-frame clones and is missing some. The sample holds some 220,000 clones, around four fifths seen once. The TCR was taken from a woman aged 55-70 years with active or convalescent COVID-19. The chain joins TRBV7-8 to TRBJ2-6; a weak D match, TRBD2 (5 bases). What was sequenced was peripheral blood. The CDR3 loop reads CASSYDYSGANVLTF. The CDR3 DNA follows: TGTGCCAGCAGCTACGACTACTCTGGGGCCAACGTCCTGACTTTC.